This T cell receptor (beta chain) was recovered during a study of shared clonotypes between healthy human individuals. V was cut by 5 bases and J by 3 bases, with 13 bases left in between. This CDR3 contains 14 residues. The germline V gene encodes CDR1 SEHNR and CDR2 FQNEAQ (reference sequence). Here immunoSEQ multiplex PCR was the method, and the copy in TCRdb shows in-frame clones only, minus some. This table has about 1,500,000 clones, 95% to 97% appearing once. The TCR sequence derives from a man younger than 40 in good health. The chain couples TRBV7-9 to TRBJ1-1; maybe TRBD1 (5 bases). The specimen sequenced was naive CD4+ T cells sorted from blood. Stated subset: CD45RA+ positively selected. CDR3 in amino acids: CASSLRDFDTEAFF. The CDR3 DNA sequence: TGTGCCAGCAGCCTTCGGGACTTTGACACTGAAGCTTTCTTT.